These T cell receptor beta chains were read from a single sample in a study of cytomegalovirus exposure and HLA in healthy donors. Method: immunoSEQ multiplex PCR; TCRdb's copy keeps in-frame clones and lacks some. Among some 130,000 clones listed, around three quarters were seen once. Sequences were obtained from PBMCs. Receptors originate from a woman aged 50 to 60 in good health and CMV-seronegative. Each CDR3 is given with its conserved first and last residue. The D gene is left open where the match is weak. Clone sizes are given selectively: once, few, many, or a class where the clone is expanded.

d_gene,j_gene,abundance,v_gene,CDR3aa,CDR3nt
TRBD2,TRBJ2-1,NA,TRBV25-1,CASRPGLPPDNEQFF,TGTGCCAGCAGACCGGGACTACCCCCCGACAATGAGCAGTTCTTC
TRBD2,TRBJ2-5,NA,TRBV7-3,CASSLYRAGGPIETQYF,TGTGCCAGCAGCTTGTACCGAGCGGGAGGGCCGATCGAGACCCAGTACTTC
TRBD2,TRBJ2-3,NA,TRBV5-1,CASSWTSGRTGTDTQYF,TGCGCCAGCAGCTGGACTAGCGGGAGGACTGGCACAGATACGCAGTATTTT
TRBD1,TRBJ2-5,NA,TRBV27,CASSWGTGFETQYF,TGTGCCAGCAGTTGGGGGACAGGGTTTGAGACCCAGTACTTC
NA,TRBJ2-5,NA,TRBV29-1,CSVADSFQETQYF,TGCAGCGTCGCGGACAGTTTCCAAGAGACCCAGTACTTC
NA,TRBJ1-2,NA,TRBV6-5,CASSYRGGYYGYTF,TGTGCCAGCAGTTACCGCGGCGGGTACTATGGCTACACCTTC
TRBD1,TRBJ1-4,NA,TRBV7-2,CASSLGTGGGEKLFF,TGTGCCAGCAGCTTGGGGACAGGGGGCGGTGAAAAACTGTTTTTT
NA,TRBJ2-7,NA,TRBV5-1,CASSFRSMDEQYF,TGCGCCAGCAGCTTTCGTAGTATGGACGAGCAGTACTTC
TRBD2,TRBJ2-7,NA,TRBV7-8,CASSRREAPEQYF,TGTGCCAGCAGCCGCCGGGAGGCCCCCGAGCAGTACTTC
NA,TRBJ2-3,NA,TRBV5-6,CASSDMRQSTDTQYF,TGTGCCAGCAGCGACATGAGACAGTCCACAGATACGCAGTATTTT
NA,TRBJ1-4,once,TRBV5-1,CASSLQAADEKLFF,TGCGCCAGCAGCTTGCAGGCCGCCGACGAAAAACTGTTTTTT
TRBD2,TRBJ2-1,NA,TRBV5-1,CASSAGLAGVGDEQFF,TGCGCCAGCAGCGCGGGACTAGCGGGAGTTGGGGATGAGCAGTTCTTC
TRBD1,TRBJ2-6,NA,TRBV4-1,CASSQRQGAYGANVLTF,TGCGCCAGCAGCCAACGGCAGGGGGCATACGGGGCCAACGTCCTGACTTTC
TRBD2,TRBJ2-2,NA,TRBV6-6,CASGAGGAGELFF,TGTGCCAGTGGGGCGGGAGGTGCCGGGGAGCTGTTTTTT
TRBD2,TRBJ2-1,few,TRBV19,CASSGTSHFLFSYNEQFF,TGTGCCAGTAGCGGGACTAGCCATTTCTTATTCTCCTACAATGAGCAGTTCTTC
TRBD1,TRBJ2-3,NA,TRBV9,CASSVEGQDTDTQYF,TGTGCCAGCAGCGTAGAGGGACAGGACACAGATACGCAGTATTTT
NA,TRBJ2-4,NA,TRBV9,CASSDRDIQYF,TGTGCCAGCAGCGACCGGGACATTCAGTACTTC
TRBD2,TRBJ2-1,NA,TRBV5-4,CASSFGRTSGEEREQFF,TGTGCCAGCAGCTTCGGTAGAACTAGCGGAGAGGAGCGTGAGCAGTTCTTC
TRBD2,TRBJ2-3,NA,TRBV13,CASSEAGPDTQYF,TGTGCCAGCAGCGAAGCGGGACCAGATACGCAGTATTTT
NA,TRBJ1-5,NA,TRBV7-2,CASSVRGGAQPQHF,TGTGCCAGCAGCGTCAGGGGAGGGGCTCAGCCCCAGCATTTT
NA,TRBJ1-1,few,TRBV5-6,CASSYGQEAFF,TGTGCCAGCAGCTATGGACAGGAAGCTTTCTTT
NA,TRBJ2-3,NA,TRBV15,CATSSHGVGTDTQYF,TGTGCCACCAGCAGCCACGGGGTGGGCACAGATACGCAGTATTTT
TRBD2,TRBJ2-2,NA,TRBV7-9,CASSQTSGTGELFF,TGTGCCAGCAGCCAAACTAGCGGCACCGGGGAGCTGTTTTTT
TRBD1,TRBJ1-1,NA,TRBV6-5,CASSSPGGNTEAFF,TGTGCCAGCAGTTCTCCAGGGGGAAACACTGAAGCTTTCTTT
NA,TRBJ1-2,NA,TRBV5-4,CASSEQGANYGYTF,TGTGCCAGCAGCGAACAAGGAGCTAACTATGGCTACACCTTC